These T cell receptor beta chains were read from a single sample in a study of human T cells and chemical hapten exposure. One entry per CDR3 protein results from TCRdb running MiXCR on the 5' RACE reads. The repertoire includes around 100,000 distinct CDR3 sequences, roughly 18% of them detected once, and around 2.7% sits in the top ten. These receptors came from a human donor in good health. The CDR3 runs from the conserved cysteine through the conserved F or W. The D gene is left open where the match is weak. Clone size appears in some rows only: once, few, many, or a class for an expanded clone.

size | D | length | J | V | CDR3 | DNA
. | . | 16 | TRBJ1-6 | TRBV30 | CAWTSFGARWNSPLHF | TGTGCCTGGACTTCATTCGGGGCGCGATGGAATTCACCCCTCCACTTT
. | . | 16 | TRBJ2-3 | TRBV10-3 | CAISGETLPSTDTQYF | TGTGCCATCAGTGGAGAGACACTTCCTAGCACAGATACGCAGTATTTT
. | . | 18 | TRBJ2-3 | TRBV28 | CASSLKGRWGPPTDTQYF | TGTGCCAGCAGTTTAAAGGGACGTTGGGGACCCCCCACAGATACGCAGTATTTT
. | . | 13 | TRBJ2-7 | TRBV28 | CASNASPSYEQYF | TGTGCCAGCAACGCCAGCCCCAGCTACGAGCAGTACTTC
few | TRBD1 | 15 | TRBJ2-1 | TRBV5-1 | CASSARDRGFNEQFF | TGCGCCAGCAGCGCCCGAGACAGGGGTTTCAATGAGCAGTTCTTC
. | TRBD1 | 14 | TRBJ1-6 | TRBV20-1 | CSVTGEAYNSPLHF | TGCAGTGTAACAGGGGAGGCCTATAATTCACCCCTCCACTTT
. | . | 14 | TRBJ2-5 | TRBV6-1 | CASSEGLVPLPQYF | TGTGCCAGCAGTGAAGGACTGGTGCCGTTGCCCCAGTACTTC
few | . | 14 | TRBJ2-3 | TRBV27 | CASSLGVVWDTQYF | TGTGCCAGCAGTTTGGGGGTAGTGTGGGATACGCAGTATTTT
. | TRBD2 | 14 | TRBJ2-1 | TRBV20-1 | CSARAGTSSVEQFF | TGCAGTGCTAGAGCCGGGACTAGTAGCGTTGAGCAGTTCTTC
. | TRBD2 | 14 | TRBJ2-3 | TRBV28 | CASSLTSETDTQYF | TGTGCCAGCAGTCTGACTAGCGAAACAGATACGCAGTATTTT
. | . | 17 | TRBJ1-5 | TRBV18 | CASSPTIRGAGNQPQHF | TGTGCCAGCTCACCAACCATACGGGGGGCTGGCAATCAGCCCCAGCATTTT
. | . | 16 | TRBJ2-5 | TRBV6-5 | CASQQFFTGYQETQYF | TGTGCCAGCCAACAGTTTTTTACAGGGTACCAAGAGACCCAGTACTTC
few | TRBD1 | 15 | TRBJ1-6 | TRBV29-1 | CSVRIAGTENSPLHF | TGCAGCGTTCGGATCGCCGGGACAGAAAATTCACCCCTCCACTTT
few | . | 13 | TRBJ1-1 | TRBV27 | CASSYRANTEAFF | TGTGCCAGCAGTTACAGGGCGAACACTGAAGCTTTCTTT
. | . | 15 | TRBJ2-7 | TRBV16 | CASSQSSFLGYEQYF | TGTGCCAGCAGCCAATCGTCTTTTCTCGGCTACGAGCAGTACTTC
. | TRBD1 | 13 | TRBJ1-1 | TRBV20-1 | CSARWDRAFEAFF | TGCAGTGCTAGATGGGACAGGGCCTTTGAAGCTTTCTTT
. | TRBD1 | 15 | TRBJ2-7 | TRBV28 | CASSVRQGLLNEQYF | TGTGCCAGCAGCGTAAGACAGGGTCTACTTAACGAGCAGTACTTC
. | TRBD1 | 15 | TRBJ1-1 | TRBV6-1 | CASSPQGQLNTEAFF | TGTGCCAGCAGTCCCCAGGGACAGTTGAACACTGAAGCTTTCTTT
. | . | 13 | TRBJ2-4 | TRBV30 | CAWSPDPKNIQYF | TGTGCCTGGAGTCCCGACCCTAAAAACATTCAGTACTTC
few | TRBD2 | 13 | TRBJ2-1 | TRBV29-1 | CSVVSGRATEQFF | TGCAGCGTTGTCAGCGGGAGGGCCACTGAGCAGTTCTTC
. | TRBD2 | 15 | TRBJ2-1 | TRBV10-3 | CAISETSGREYEQFF | TGTGCCATCAGTGAGACTAGCGGGAGAGAATATGAGCAGTTCTTC
few | TRBD2 | 16 | TRBJ2-3 | TRBV9 | CASSVAVSGRSDTQYF | TGTGCCAGCAGCGTAGCAGTTAGCGGGAGATCAGATACGCAGTATTTT